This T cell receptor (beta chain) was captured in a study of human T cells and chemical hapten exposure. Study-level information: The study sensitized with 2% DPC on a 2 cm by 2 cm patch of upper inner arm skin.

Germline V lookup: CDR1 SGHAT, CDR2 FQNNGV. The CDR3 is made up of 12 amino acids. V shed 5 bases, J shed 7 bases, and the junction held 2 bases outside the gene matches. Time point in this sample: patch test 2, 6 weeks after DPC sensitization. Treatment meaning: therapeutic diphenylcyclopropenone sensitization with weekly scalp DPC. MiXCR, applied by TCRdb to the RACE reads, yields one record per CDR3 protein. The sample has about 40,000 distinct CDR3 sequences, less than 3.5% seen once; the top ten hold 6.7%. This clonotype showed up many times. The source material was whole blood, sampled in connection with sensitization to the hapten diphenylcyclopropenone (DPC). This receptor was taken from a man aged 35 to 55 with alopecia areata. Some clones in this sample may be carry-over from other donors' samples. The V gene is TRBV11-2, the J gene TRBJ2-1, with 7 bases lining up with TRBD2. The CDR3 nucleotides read TGTGCCAGCAGCCGGACTAGAAATGAGCAGTTCTTC. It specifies CASSRTRNEQFF.